The text below deals with one T cell receptor beta chain. Antigen unknown. These data belong to a study of PD-1 blockade in classical Hodgkin lymphoma. Study as a whole: Intravenous infusions of nivolumab 3 mg/kg reached patients every 2 weeks.

The CDR3 consists of 13 residues. Trimming took 8 bases from V and 7 from J, leaving 15 bases between them. The germline V gene encodes CDR1 MDHEN and CDR2 SYDVKM. Findings and limits, study-wide: Compared with baseline, CD4+ but not CD8+ TCR diversity had risen significantly by C4D1.

Some clones are missing from TCRdb's copy, which holds only in-frame ones; the method was immunoSEQ multiplex PCR. The sample records 84,000 or so clones, around 90% being singletons. All patients experienced relapse after autologous stem cell transplantation, and brentuximab vedotin exposure was variable. This material consisted of peripheral blood mononuclear cells (PBMCs), taken before the second cycle of nivolumab. The receptor comes from a human donor with classical Hodgkin lymphoma. This chain connects TRBV28 to TRBJ2-1, with D perhaps TRBD1 or TRBD2 (6 bases each). For the CDR3, the DNA is TGTGCCAGCGGGGACACGGGAGTAAATGAGCAGTTCTTC. The encoded protein is CASGDTGVNEQFF.